Given below is one T cell receptor beta chain in context. The antigen remains unidentified. TCRdb keeps only in-frame clones here, not all; method: immunoSEQ multiplex PCR. The table lists roughly 250,000 clones, around nine tenths of them singletons, with around 2.6% in the top ten. V lost 4 bases, J lost 7 bases, and 8 bases stayed unmatched. This CDR3 spans 15 amino acids. Germline CDR1 MDHEN, CDR2 SYDVKM. This specimen comes from a study of cytomegalovirus exposure and HLA in healthy donors. Findings of the study overall: As was reported, the classifier diagnosed cytomegalovirus status with high specificity and sensitivity. Listed as cytomegalovirus-associated were 150 or so TCR beta chains.

The chain carries TRBV28 and TRBJ1-2, with 11 bases matching TRBD1. Source material: PBMCs. This receptor was identified in a man between 18 and 29 years old in good health and CMV-seronegative. The CDR3, as DNA: TGTGCCAGCAGTTGGGACAGGGGGAGCCGGTCTGGCTACACCTTC. This encodes CASSWDRGSRSGYTF.